The clone carrying this T cell receptor (beta chain) was seen at least ten times. Its antigen is as yet unknown. This sample was included in a study of T cell repertoires in cytomegalovirus infection. Study information: Public signatures in TCR beta pointed to CMV infection and matching HLA type.

In TCRdb, the reads were re-called with MiXCR into one record per CDR3 protein. The sample records 200,000 to 250,000 distinct CDR3 sequences, roughly 22% being singletons. Study-level findings and limits: HLA-C-restricted CMV-specific TCR beta clonotypes were dominant in the ex vivo response. Adding up the frequency of public TCR beta families identified people who carried CMV plus the relevant HLA.

Sequenced: CD8+ T cells from PBMCs. This TCR was sampled from a human donor in good health (CMV status not recorded). Some clones in this sample may be carry-over from other donors' samples.

The DNA for the CDR3 is TGTGCCAGCAGCTTACGGCGGGGGACTGAAGCTTTCTTT. Its protein is CASSLRRGTEAFF. The chain carries TRBV7-6 and TRBJ1-1, with a possible D match to TRBD1 (5 bases). The germline V gene encodes CDR1 SGHVS and CDR2 FNYEAQ. Trimming removed 2 bases at V and 5 bases at J, with 9 bases between. This CDR3 contains 13 residues.